A single sample is the source of the 26 T cell receptor beta chains below, sequenced in a study of cytomegalovirus exposure and HLA in healthy donors. Amplification used 60 Vbeta primers and 13 Jbeta primers. Generated by immunoSEQ multiplex PCR, the TCRdb table keeps only in-frame clones and is missing some. The sample lists around 200,000 clones, 81% occurring once. Sequencing input: PBMCs. All receptors derive from a man aged 45-65 years in good health and CMV-seronegative.

The genes are TRBV7-7 and TRBJ1-5, with unresolved D. This CDR3 contains 16 residues. V was shortened by 0 bases and J by 5 bases, with 14 bases between the two germline ends. The V gene's germline CDR1 is SSHAT and CDR2 FNYEAQ (reference sequence). The CDR3 sequence: CASSLALERADQPQHF. For the CDR3, the DNA is TGTGCCAGCAGCTTAGCGTTGGAGCGGGCCGATCAGCCCCAGCATTTT.

The chain joins TRBV2 to TRBJ1-2, with a possible D match to TRBD1 (6 bases). The germline V gene has CDR1 SNHLY and CDR2 FYNNEI. Trimming stripped 4 bases from V and 1 base from J, with 10 bases between. The CDR3 spans 14 residues. The CDR3, as DNA: TGTGCCAGCAGTGGGGAAGGGGGTAACTATGGCTACACCTTC. Residues: CASSGEGGNYGYTF.

The chain couples TRBV4-3 to TRBJ2-5, with a possible D match to TRBD2 (6 bases). The J call may be incorrect, as the DNA end agrees better with TRBJ2-7. CDR3 size: 14 residues. The germline V gene has CDR1 LGHNA and CDR2 YSLEER. The CDR3 coding sequence is TGCGCCAGCAGCCCCGCGGGGAATTCCTACGAGCAGTACTTC. It specifies CASSPAGNSYEQYF.

J is TRBJ1-5 and V is TRBV6-5, with D perhaps TRBD1 (6 bases). V was pared by 4 bases and J by 11 bases, with 9 bases between. This CDR3 comprises 11 residues. The germline CDR1 and CDR2 sequences are MNHEY and SVGAGI. The CDR3 nucleotides are TGTGCCAGCAGTTTCAGGGGAGCCCAGCATTTT. Its protein is CASSFRGAQHF.

The chain is built from TRBV9 and TRBJ2-5; D possibly corresponds to TRBD2 (5 bases). This CDR3 contains 15 residues. Germline CDR1 reads SGDLS; CDR2 reads YYNGEE. V lost 3 bases and J lost 2, with 14 bases in between. For the CDR3, the DNA is TGTGCCAGCAGCGCGGGGTGGGCTAGTCAAGAGACCCAGTACTTC. Its protein product is CASSAGWASQETQYF.

The chain is built from TRBV5-4 and TRBJ1-6; possibly TRBD1 for D (5 bases). Germline V gene lookup returns CDR1 SGHNT and CDR2 YYREEE (reference sequence). V was cut by 1 base and J by 7 bases, with 15 bases left in between. This CDR3 is built from 16 residues. The CDR3 DNA sequence: TGTGCCAGCAGCTTGTCACGGGGGGGTAGGAATTCACCCCTCCACTTT. Translating it yields CASSLSRGGRNSPLHF.

The chain uses TRBV30 and TRBJ1-6, with D unresolved. The V gene lost 7 bases and the J gene lost 7 bases, with 2 bases spanning the gap. Germline CDR1 and CDR2: GTSNPN and SVGIG (reference sequence). This CDR3 is 9 amino acids long. The CDR3 region is CASNSPLHF. In DNA, the CDR3 is TGTGCCTCAAATTCACCCCTCCACTTT.

This clone came up a few times. The chain recombines TRBV7-9 with TRBJ1-1; possibly TRBD1 for D (6 bases). V dropped 3 bases and J dropped 4 bases, with 12 bases sitting between them. CDR3 length: 14 amino acids. From germline, CDR1 is SEHNR and CDR2 FQNEAQ (reference sequence). The CDR3 nucleotides are TGTGCCAGCAGCTTGTCCACAGGGCTCACTGAAGCTTTCTTT. The encoded protein is CASSLSTGLTEAFF.

The chain links TRBV19 to TRBJ1-2; the match to TRBD1 covers 8 bases. CDR1 and CDR2 from the germline V gene are LNHDA and SQIVND (reference sequence). Germline trimming cut 3 bases from V and 4 bases from J; bases unmatched to any gene: 16. The CDR3 runs 18 residues. The CDR3 DNA follows: TGTGCCAGTAGTATGGGATCCCCTGACAGGGGCCTAATCTATGGCTACACCTTC. This sequence encodes CASSMGSPDRGLIYGYTF.

CDR3 coding DNA: TGTGCCAGTAGTACTGGCTCTCTTGACAGGCCTTCTAACTATGGCTACACCTTC. As protein: CASSTGSLDRPSNYGYTF. The chain uses TRBV19 and TRBJ1-2; D might be TRBD1 (6 bases). The CDR3 extends over 18 amino acids. Germline CDR1 is LNHDA and CDR2 is SQIVND (reference sequence). The V and J ends lost 4 bases and 0 bases respectively, with 21 bases between them.

This clone was counted between two and nine times. This rearrangement joins TRBV7-8 to TRBJ1-2; maybe TRBD1 (6 bases). V was pared by 5 bases and J by 1 base, with 14 bases between. The germline V gene encodes CDR1 SGHVS and CDR2 FQNEAQ. The CDR3 consists of 15 residues. The CDR3 is CASSAGQILNYGYTF. The CDR3 DNA reads as TGTGCCAGCAGCGCAGGACAGATCCTTAACTATGGCTACACCTTC.

The chain uses TRBV10-3 and TRBJ2-1; D not resolved. V dropped 7 bases and J dropped 4 bases, with 17 bases sitting between them. Germline CDR1 and CDR2: ENHRY and SYGVKD. The CDR3 has 15 residues. For the CDR3, the DNA is TGTGCCATCATTAACGACAATGTCTCGTACAATGAGCAGTTCTTC. Its protein is CAIINDNVSYNEQFF.

V usage is TRBV9 and J usage is TRBJ1-2, with a possible D match to TRBD1 (6 bases). CDR3 length: 15 residues. Germline CDR1 SGDLS, CDR2 YYNGEE. V lost 0 bases and J 8 bases, leaving 17 bases between the germline ends. The CDR3 nucleotides read TGTGCCAGCAGCGTAGACAGGGTGAAGGGGGACGGCTACACCTTC. Protein product: CASSVDRVKGDGYTF. The complete variable domain, with remaining parts taken from reference TRBV9 and TRBJ1-2, reads DSGVTQTPKHLITATGQRVTLRCSPRSGDLSVYWYQQSLDQGLQFLIQYYNGEERAKGNILERFSAQQFPDLHSELNLSSLELGDSALYFCASSVDRVKGDGYTFGSGTRLTVV.

This clone has a handful of counts. The chain couples TRBV2 to TRBJ2-2; D is uncertain. Trimming stripped 1 base from V and 3 bases from J, with 6 bases between. Germline-derived CDR1 and CDR2 are SNHLY and FYNNEI. The CDR3 is 14 amino acids. The DNA of the CDR3 is TGTGCCAGCAGTGAAGACTTATACACCGGGGAGCTGTTTTTT. It is translated as CASSEDLYTGELFF.

The V gene is TRBV5-1, the J gene TRBJ2-5, with D possibly matching TRBD2 (6 bases). This CDR3 is 14 amino acids long. The germline gives CDR1 SGHRS, CDR2 YFSETQ. V was clipped by 2 bases and J by 5 bases, with 13 bases between them. The DNA of the CDR3 is TGCGCCAGCAGCTTCGCCGGGGACTGGGAGACCCAGTACTTC. Translating gives CASSFAGDWETQYF.

The V and J genes are TRBV11-2 and TRBJ1-3, with D perhaps TRBD1 (6 bases). Trimming removed 4 bases at V and 1 base at J, with 14 bases between. The CDR3 runs 16 residues. CDR1 is SGHAT, CDR2 FQNNGV, per germline. Here the CDR3 DNA reads TGTGCCAGCAGCTCCTTGCTACAGGGATCTGGAAACACCATATATTTT. This sequence encodes CASSSLLQGSGNTIYF. Full variable domain (missing parts from reference TRBV11-2 and TRBJ1-3): EAGVAQSPRYKIIEKRQSVAFWCNPISGHATLYWYQQILGQGPKLLIQFQNNGVVDDSQLPKDRFSAERLKGVDSTLKIQPAKLEDSAVYLCASSSLLQGSGNTIYFGEGSWLTVV.

The chain carries TRBV7-9 and TRBJ1-2, with D possibly TRBD1 on 6 matching bases. The CDR3 has 15 residues. Looked up from germline, CDR1 is SEHNR and CDR2 is FQNEAQ (reference sequence). Trimming took 1 base from V and 8 from J, leaving 17 bases between them. In DNA form, the CDR3 reads TGTGCCAGCAGCTTAGTGGGGGGGCAGGCTGGAGGCTACACCTTC. Its translation is CASSLVGGQAGGYTF.

This clone was found a few times. The chain is built from TRBV4-1 and TRBJ2-4, with 8 positions matching TRBD1. The germline gives CDR1 MGHRA, CDR2 YSYEKL. With V trimmed by 4 bases and J by 3 bases, 8 bases remained unmatched. The CDR3 runs 16 residues. The CDR3 DNA is TGCGCCAGCAGCCCCGGGACAGGTTGGAGCAAAAACATTCAGTACTTC. The encoded protein is CASSPGTGWSKNIQYF.

The chain recombines TRBV5-7 with TRBJ1-1, with a possible D match to TRBD1 (6 bases). TRBV5-7 is noted as an ORF with a role that remains uncertain. The CDR3 loop spans 15 amino acids. The V end was cut by 0 bases, the J end by 5 bases, with 14 bases between. The CDR3 spells CASSLVPGRGTEAFF. The CDR3 DNA reads TGTGCCAGCAGCTTGGTCCCCGGGAGGGGGACTGAAGCTTTCTTT.

This clone was seen only a few times. The rearrangement joins TRBV11-3 to TRBJ2-7, with unresolved D. V was cut by 1 base and J by 5 bases, with 12 bases left in between. The CDR3 runs to 14 residues. CDR1 and CDR2 from the germline V gene are SGHNT and YENEEA. The CDR3 reads CASSLGANTNEQYF. DNA of the CDR3: TGTGCCAGCAGCTTAGGGGCCAACACCAACGAGCAGTACTTC.

This chain uses TRBV5-1 with TRBJ2-5; the match to TRBD1 covers 9 bases. V dropped 0 bases and J dropped 5; count of bases not matched to a gene: 5. The CDR3 has 15 amino acids. Germline values: CDR1 SGHRS, CDR2 YFSETQ. In nucleotides, the CDR3 is TGCGCCAGCAGCTTGGGGGACAGGGAGGAGGAGACCCAGTACTTC. It yields the protein CASSLGDREEETQYF.

CDR3 protein: CASSIPSGGLTEAFF. Here the CDR3 DNA reads TGTGCCAGTAGTATACCCTCAGGGGGACTCACTGAAGCTTTCTTT. V usage is TRBV19 and J usage is TRBJ1-1, with 7 bases that match TRBD1. Trimming at V came to 2 bases and at J to 4 bases, leaving 7 bases not matched to a gene. The germline V gene has CDR1 LNHDA and CDR2 SQIVND (reference sequence). The CDR3 contains 15 residues. The full variable domain, with the rest looked up from reference TRBV19 and TRBJ1-1, is DGGITQSPKYLFRKEGQNVTLSCEQNLNHDAMYWYRQDPGQGLRLIYYSQIVNDFQKGDIAEGYSVSREKKESFPLTVTSAQKNPTAFYLCASSIPSGGLTEAFFGQGTRLTVV.

This clone was counted a few times. The V and J genes are TRBV2 and TRBJ1-3, with D uncertain. The germline V gene encodes CDR1 SNHLY and CDR2 FYNNEI. There are 12 residues in the CDR3. V dropped 3 bases and J dropped 11 bases, with 11 bases sitting between them. The CDR3 sequence is CASSDGRRAIYF. In DNA form, the CDR3 reads TGTGCCAGCAGTGATGGTCGGAGGGCCATATATTTT.

The chain carries TRBV5-5 and TRBJ2-4; perhaps TRBD1 as D (6 bases). CDR1 and CDR2 (germline): SGHKS, YYEKEE (reference sequence). The CDR3 extends over 16 amino acids. V gave up 4 bases and J gave up 6 bases, with 20 bases separating them. The CDR3 nucleotides read TGTGCCAGCAGCCGCGAAGGGGGTTCCACATTAAACATTCAGTACTTC. Its translation is CASSREGGSTLNIQYF.

This clone has just a few counts. CDR3 sequence: CASSLVRPGESYNSPLHF. The CDR3 DNA follows: TGTGCCAGCAGCTTAGTCCGTCCCGGGGAATCCTATAATTCACCCCTCCACTTT. The chain carries TRBV27 and TRBJ1-6, with no clear D. The V and J ends lost 6 bases and 1 base respectively, with 19 bases between them. Germline CDR1 MNHEY, CDR2 SMNVEV (reference sequence). The CDR3 covers 18 residues.

Remarks on this clone: A read error may produce the germline difference seen at one junction end. The chain has TRBV6-5 and TRBJ2-6; a possible D gene is TRBD1 (5 bases). The CDR3 runs 16 residues. Per the germline V gene, CDR1 is MNHEY and CDR2 is SVGAGI. CDR3 loop: CASSYGRISGANVLTF. The CDR3 DNA reads as TGTGCCAGCAGTTACGGTCGGATCTCTGGGGCCAACGTCCTGACTTTT.